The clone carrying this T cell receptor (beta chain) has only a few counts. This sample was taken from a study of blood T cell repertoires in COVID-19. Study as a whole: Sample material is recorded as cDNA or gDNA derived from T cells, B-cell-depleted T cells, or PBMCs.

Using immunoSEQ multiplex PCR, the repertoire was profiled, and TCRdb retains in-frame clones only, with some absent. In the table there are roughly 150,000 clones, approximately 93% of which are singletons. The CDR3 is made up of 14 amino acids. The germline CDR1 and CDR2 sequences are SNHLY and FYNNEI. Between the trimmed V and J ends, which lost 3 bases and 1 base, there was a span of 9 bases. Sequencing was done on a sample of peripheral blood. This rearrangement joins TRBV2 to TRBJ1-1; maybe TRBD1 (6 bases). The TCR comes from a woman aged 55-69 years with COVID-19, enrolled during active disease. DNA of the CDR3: TGTGCCAGCAGTGACCGGACAGCGAACACTGAAGCTTTCTTT. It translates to CASSDRTANTEAFF.